These 21 T cell receptor beta chains originate from one sample sequenced in a study of regulatory T cells in long-lasting Graves disease. Time point: newly diagnosed GD, antithyroid drugs for less than 3 months. Following extraction of RNA from PBMCs, that RNA was used to make the TCR library. With iRepertoire HTBI primers and Arm-PCR of CDR3 regions, TCR beta libraries were built. MiXCR, applied by TCRdb to the multiplex PCR reads, yields one record per CDR3 protein. Of about 440,000 distinct CDR3 sequences in the sample, just under 15% were seen once. The data were also submitted as part of a second study, on T cells in Graves' hyperthyroidism and ophthalmopathy.

Sequences were derived from peripheral blood mononuclear cells (PBMCs), sampled at new diagnosis, from a patient treated with antithyroid drugs. All receptors come from a woman aged 25-40 years with Graves disease.

J is TRBJ2-5 and V is TRBV6-1; TRBD2 is a possible D gene (5 bases). Trimming stripped 4 bases from V and 3 bases from J, with 18 bases between. The length of the CDR3 is 16 residues. Germline V gene sequence: CDR1 MNHNS, CDR2 SASEGT. The CDR3 sequence: CASSGWIPGSEETQYF. The DNA of the CDR3 is TGTGCCAGCAGTGGCTGGATCCCGGGGTCCGAAGAGACCCAGTACTTC.

The V and J genes are TRBV4-2 and TRBJ1-1; TRBD1 matches at 7 bases. Germline CDR1 LGHNA, CDR2 YNFKEQ. V dropped 0 bases and J dropped 0; count of bases not matched to a gene: 4. The CDR3 contains 16 residues. Written as DNA, the CDR3 is TGTGCCAGCAGCCAAGAGACAGGGACATTGAACACTGAAGCTTTCTTT. It is translated as CASSQETGTLNTEAFF.

In its sample, this clonotype was seen a few times. The chain is built from TRBV19 and TRBJ1-1, with 8 bases identical to TRBD1. Per the germline V gene, CDR1 is LNHDA and CDR2 is SQIVND (reference sequence). The CDR3 has 14 residues. With 5 bases clipped from V and 4 bases from J, the junction kept 6 bases outside the gene matches. CDR3 in amino acids: CASSYGQGRTEAFF. In DNA form, the CDR3 reads TGTGCCAGTAGTTACGGACAGGGACGCACTGAAGCTTTCTTT.

This clonotype showed up many times. The chain links TRBV20-1 to TRBJ2-4; D not certain. Germline V lookup: CDR1 DFQATT, CDR2 SNEGSKA (reference sequence). The CDR3 runs to 16 residues. V was cut by 5 bases and J by 2 bases, with 19 bases left in between. CDR3 coding DNA: TGCAGTGCTCGCTACGGCATAGTCGGCTCCAAAAACATTCAGTACTTC. Translating gives CSARYGIVGSKNIQYF.

The chain links TRBV5-1 to TRBJ1-4; tentatively, D is TRBD1 (5 bases). The CDR3 spans 14 residues. The V gene's germline CDR1 is SGHRS and CDR2 YFSETQ. Trimming left V 1 base short and J 4 bases short, with 8 bases between. The CDR3 spells CASSLWDGNEKLFF. The CDR3 nucleotides are TGCGCCAGCAGCTTGTGGGACGGTAATGAAAAACTGTTTTTT.

This clonotype was counted only a few times. This chain connects TRBV19 to TRBJ1-5, with D perhaps TRBD1 (5 bases). CDR1 LNHDA and CDR2 SQIVND come from the germline V gene (reference sequence). The germline V and J ends were trimmed by 4 bases and 1 base, with 14 bases remaining between them. CDR3 length: 16 residues. The CDR3 region is CASSKVGGGSNQPQHF. The CDR3, as DNA: TGTGCCAGTAGTAAGGTGGGGGGAGGGAGCAATCAGCCCCAGCATTTT.

The chain links TRBV7-6 to TRBJ2-3; 10 bases are a match to TRBD2. The V segment lost 3 bases and the J segment 6 bases; nucleotides outside the gene matches: 9. Per the germline V gene, CDR1 is SGHVS and CDR2 is FNYEAQ. The CDR3 is 16 amino acids. The CDR3 loop reads CASSFGVLAGRDTQYF. CDR3 nucleotide sequence: TGTGCCAGCAGCTTTGGGGTACTAGCGGGAAGGGATACGCAGTATTTT.

This clonotype was observed a handful of times. The chain combines TRBV30 with TRBJ1-4; 8 nucleotides agree with TRBD1. The V and J ends lost 5 bases and 12 bases, in that order; junction bases with no gene match: 11. In germline, CDR1 is GTSNPN, CDR2 SVGIG (reference sequence). The CDR3 consists of 13 residues. The CDR3 DNA sequence: TGTGCCTGGGGACAGGGTCTAGGGGTGGAACTGTTTTTT. Translation gives CAWGQGLGVELFF.

This clonotype was seen a few times. This chain uses TRBV9 with TRBJ2-2, with a tentative D call TRBD1 (5 bases). From germline, CDR1 is SGDLS and CDR2 YYNGEE. V was trimmed by 0 bases and J by 0 bases, leaving 6 bases between them. The CDR3 is 15 amino acids. The chain's CDR3 is CASSVDRPNTGELFF. DNA for the CDR3: TGTGCCAGCAGCGTAGACAGGCCGAACACCGGGGAGCTGTTTTTT. The full variable domain, rest sourced from reference TRBV9 and TRBJ2-2, is DSGVTQTPKHLITATGQRVTLRCSPRSGDLSVYWYQQSLDQGLQFLIQYYNGEERAKGNILERFSAQQFPDLHSELNLSSLELGDSALYFCASSVDRPNTGELFFGEGSRLTVL.

On this clonotype itself: A much larger clone differs by one base, so this may be a read error. The chain links TRBV11-3 to TRBJ2-3; possible D gene TRBD1, 6 bases. The J call is doubtful: the DNA matches TRBJ2-5 better. This CDR3 contains 12 residues. Looked up from germline, CDR1 is SGHNT and CDR2 is YENEEA. The CDR3 nucleotides are TGTGCCAACTCCAGACAGGCGAGGACCCAGTACTTC. Its protein is CANSRQARTQYF.

In its sample, this clonotype was seen many times. The rearrangement joins TRBV12-3 or TRBV12-4 to TRBJ2-1, with 11 bases aligning to TRBD2. V trimming: 4 bases; J trimming: 10 bases; junction bases outside the gene matches: 15. The CDR3 totals 17 residues. The CDR3 sequence is CASSSSSGRTRPAEQFF. The DNA of the CDR3 is TGTGCCAGCAGTTCCTCTAGCGGGAGGACTCGCCCGGCAGAGCAGTTCTTC.

Details on this clonotype: A far larger clone is a single base away, which makes a read error likely. The chain combines TRBV2 with TRBJ2-1; 7 bases agree with TRBD2. The V gene's germline CDR1 is SNHLY and CDR2 FYNNEI. The V gene end was trimmed by 2 bases and the J gene end by 10 bases; junction bases not matched to a gene: 14. This CDR3 is 16 amino acids long. The CDR3 bases are TGTGCCAGCAGTGAAACCCGGGCTAGCGGAGGAGGAGAGCAGTTCTTC. Translation: CASSETRASGGGEQFF.

Comment on this clonotype: This could be a read error, since a much larger clone is one nucleotide away. V is TRBV9 and J is TRBJ2-7, with TRBD1 matching over 9 bases. CDR1 and CDR2 (germline): SGDLS, YYNGEE. This CDR3 contains 15 residues. J was trimmed by 3 bases and V by 3 bases; bases with no gene match: 7. CDR3 sequence reads: CASSAEGTGNYEQYF. In nucleotides, the CDR3 is TGTGCCAGCAGCGCAGAGGGGACAGGGAACTACGAGCAGTACTTC.

This clonotype was seen more than once but under ten times. The gene calls are TRBV14 and TRBJ2-1, with D perhaps being TRBD1 or TRBD2 (5 bases each). The CDR3 is made up of 15 amino acids. Germline V CDR1 and CDR2: SGHDN, FVKESK. V dropped 4 bases and J dropped 9 bases, with 19 bases sitting between them. The CDR3 reads CASSPLAGSGGEQFF. The CDR3 DNA reads as TGTGCCAGCAGCCCCCTAGCCGGGTCTGGGGGTGAGCAGTTCTTC.

At least ten counts were recorded for this clonotype. The V call is TRBV6-1, the J call TRBJ2-5; D call uncertain. V dropped 7 bases and J dropped 5 bases, with 5 bases sitting between them. The CDR3 spans 10 residues. Germline loops: CDR1 MNHNS, CDR2 SASEGT. The CDR3 DNA is TGTGCCAGCATCGAGGAGACCCAGTACTTC. It is translated as CASIEETQYF.

This clonotype was observed a few times. The rearrangement links TRBV5-6 to TRBJ1-1; no firm D call. Trimming removed 4 bases at V and 6 bases at J, with 16 bases between. In germline, CDR1 is SGHDT, CDR2 YYEEEE. The CDR3 consists of 14 residues. CDR3 in amino acids: CASSARTAPPEAFF. The CDR3 DNA sequence: TGTGCCAGCAGCGCGAGGACCGCTCCGCCTGAAGCTTTCTTT.

In this sample, this clonotype turned up a few times. This chain links TRBV5-1 with TRBJ2-2, with D possibly TRBD1 on 5 matching bases. With 4 bases removed from V and 0 bases from J, the gap between germline ends came to 7 bases. This CDR3 region has 14 residues. From germline, CDR1 is SGHRS and CDR2 YFSETQ. The chain's CDR3 is CASSPTANTGELFF. CDR3 nucleotide sequence: TGCGCCAGCAGCCCGACAGCGAACACCGGGGAGCTGTTTTTT. Combining the CDR3 with reference TRBV5-1 and TRBJ2-2 gives the whole variable domain KAGVTQTPRYLIKTRGQQVTLSCSPISGHRSVSWYQQTPGQGLQFLFEYFSETQRNKGNFPGRFSGRQFSNSRSEMNVSTLELGDSALYLCASSPTANTGELFFGEGSRLTVL.

Only a few counts were recorded for this clonotype. The chain links TRBV20-1 to TRBJ1-2, with unresolved D. Trimming removed 6 bases at V and 4 bases at J, with 12 bases between. The CDR3 consists of 12 residues. Germline CDR1 and CDR2: DFQATT and SNEGSKA (reference sequence). This CDR3 reads CSAEGQIYGYTF. The DNA for the CDR3 is TGCAGTGCCGAGGGTCAGATCTATGGCTACACCTTC.

The V and J genes are TRBV11-3 and TRBJ2-7, with 8 bases lining up with TRBD1. Germline trimming cut 6 bases from V and 5 bases from J; bases unmatched to any gene: 9. CDR1 is SGHNT and CDR2 is YENEEA in the germline V gene. The CDR3 is 14 residues long. The CDR3 here is CASRWGTGVHEQYF. The CDR3 nucleotides read TGTGCCAGCAGGTGGGGGACAGGTGTCCACGAGCAGTACTTC.

This clonotype came up many times. The chain couples TRBV5-1 to TRBJ1-1; D might be TRBD1 (5 bases). Per the germline V gene, CDR1 is SGHRS and CDR2 is YFSETQ. This CDR3 is 12 amino acids long. Trimming pared 4 bases from V and 7 bases from J, leaving 11 bases between. CDR3 in amino acids: CASSGRDVEAFF. DNA of the CDR3: TGCGCCAGCAGCGGCCGGGACGTTGAAGCTTTCTTT.

The chain is built from TRBV12-3 or TRBV12-4 and TRBJ1-4; 8 nucleotides match TRBD1. With 3 bases clipped from V and 8 bases from J, the junction kept 5 bases outside the gene matches. The CDR3 consists of 14 residues. CDR3 DNA sequence: TGTGCCAGCAGTTTTCAGGGGGCTTCGGAAAAACTGTTTTTT. Encoded protein: CASSFQGASEKLFF.